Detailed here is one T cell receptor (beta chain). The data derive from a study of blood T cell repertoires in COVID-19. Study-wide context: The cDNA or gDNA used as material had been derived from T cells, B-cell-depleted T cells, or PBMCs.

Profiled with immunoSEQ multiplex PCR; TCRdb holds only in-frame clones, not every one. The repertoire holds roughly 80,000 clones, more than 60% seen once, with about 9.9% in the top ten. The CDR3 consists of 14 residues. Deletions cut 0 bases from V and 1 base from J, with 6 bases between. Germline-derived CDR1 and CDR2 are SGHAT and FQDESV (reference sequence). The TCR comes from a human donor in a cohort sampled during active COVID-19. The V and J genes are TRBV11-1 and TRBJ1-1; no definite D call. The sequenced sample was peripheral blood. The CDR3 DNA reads TGTGCCAGCAGCTTAGCGCCGGGGAACACTGAAGCTTTCTTT. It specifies CASSLAPGNTEAFF.